Listed below are T cell receptor beta chains from one sample, sequenced in a study of memory CD4+ T cells and cytomegalovirus serostatus. Profiled with immunoSEQ multiplex PCR; TCRdb holds only in-frame clones, not every one. The sample shows approximately 92,000 clones, over 70% of them seen only once. Sequenced: memory CD4+ T cells from blood. These receptors originate from an adult in good health and CMV-seropositive. Each CDR3 is given with its conserved first and last residue. Clone size is stated in some rows and not others, as once, few, many or a class when expanded.

>TRBV18|TRBJ2-7|once
CASSPPSKSSYEQYF
>TRBV18|TRBJ1-1|NA
CASSTTGVTEAFF
>TRBV4-1|TRBJ1-2|NA
CASSQSANSRTSF
>TRBV5-8|TRBJ2-4|NA
CASSPPPGTSGVQYF
>TRBV6-6|TRBJ1-1|NA
CASSQQGTKAFF
>TRBV28|TRBJ2-1|few
CASISGGTSYEQFF
>TRBV7-9|TRBJ2-1|NA
CASSLANGEQFF
>TRBV5-5|TRBJ1-5|NA
CASSFSPIGQPQHF
>TRBV28|TRBJ2-5|NA
CASSRNQGGETQYF
>TRBV2|TRBJ1-2|NA
CAIRQDPYYGYTF
>TRBV28|TRBJ2-1|NA
CASRASAGMGAYNEQFF
>TRBV6-1|TRBJ2-7|NA
CASSNYEQYF
>TRBV28|TRBJ1-1|NA
CASRWSVQGTEAFF
>TRBV5-1|TRBJ2-1|NA
CASSFGPLGEQFF
>TRBV11-2|TRBJ1-2|once
CASSLEGSYGYTF
>TRBV7-9|TRBJ2-1|once
CASSSRAVQTYNEQFF
>TRBV5-4|TRBJ2-3|NA
CASSLGGTVVRTDTQYF
>TRBV30|TRBJ2-7|NA
CAWSRQSYEQYF
>TRBV5-1|TRBJ1-4|once
CASSLGQAAGNEKLFF
>TRBV7-2|TRBJ2-7|NA
CASSLTGYDAEQYF
>TRBV7-2|TRBJ1-1|NA
CASSGSLGPAEAFF
>TRBV19|TRBJ1-1|NA
CAIQGSNTEAFF
>TRBV6-1|TRBJ2-7|NA
CASTPRQGEAYEQYF
>TRBV11-3|TRBJ2-1|NA
CASSLGGGGSYNEQFF
>TRBV6-1|TRBJ2-7|few
CASSWTSGGPYEQYF
>TRBV28|TRBJ2-1|NA
CASSRDLAANEQFF
>TRBV29-1|TRBJ2-3|NA
CSVASGGGRSTDTQYF
>TRBV28|TRBJ1-2|NA
CASINSGHYISNYGYTF
>TRBV9|TRBJ2-2|NA
CASSDPSGRTFANTGELFF
>TRBV5-4|TRBJ2-7|NA
CASSLVRGYNRGEQYF
>TRBV11-3|TRBJ2-1|NA
CASSPIGYNEQFF
>TRBV6-5|TRBJ1-5|NA
CASTLGGNQPQHF
>TRBV10-1|TRBJ2-7|NA
CASSENTSGTCRTYEQYF
>TRBV28|TRBJ2-3|NA
CASSATSGRWTDTQYF
>TRBV28|TRBJ2-7|NA
CASSFVEGAYEQYF
>TRBV5-1|TRBJ2-3|NA
CASSGAVLGDTQYF
>TRBV19|TRBJ1-5|NA
CASSIGGSNQPQHF
>TRBV7-9|TRBJ1-1|few
CASKGQMNTEAFF
>TRBV2|TRBJ2-1|NA
CASSGTSGEQFF
>TRBV2|TRBJ2-3|NA
CASSQAGISTDTQYF
>TRBV21-1|TRBJ1-1|few
CASTRGQWNTEAFF